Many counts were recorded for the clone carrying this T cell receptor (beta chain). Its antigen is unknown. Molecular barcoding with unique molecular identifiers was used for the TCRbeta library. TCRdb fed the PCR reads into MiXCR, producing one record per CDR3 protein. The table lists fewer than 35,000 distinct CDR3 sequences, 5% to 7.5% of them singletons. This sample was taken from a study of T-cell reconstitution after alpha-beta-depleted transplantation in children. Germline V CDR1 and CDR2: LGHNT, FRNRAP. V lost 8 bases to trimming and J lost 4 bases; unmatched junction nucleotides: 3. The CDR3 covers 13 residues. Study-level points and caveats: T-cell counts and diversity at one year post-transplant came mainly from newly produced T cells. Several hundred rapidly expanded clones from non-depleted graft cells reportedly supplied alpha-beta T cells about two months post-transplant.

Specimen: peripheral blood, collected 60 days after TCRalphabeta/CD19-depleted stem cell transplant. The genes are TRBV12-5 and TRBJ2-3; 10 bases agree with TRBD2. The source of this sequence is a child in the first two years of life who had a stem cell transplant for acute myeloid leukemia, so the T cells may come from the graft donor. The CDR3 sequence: CASRLAGADTQYF. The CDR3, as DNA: TGTGCTAGTCGGCTAGCGGGGGCAGATACGCAGTATTTT. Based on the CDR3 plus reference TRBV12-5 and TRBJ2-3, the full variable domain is DARVTQTPRHKVTEMGQEVTMRCQPILGHNTVFWYRQTMMQGLELLAYFRNRAPLDDSGMPKDRFSAEMPDATLATLKIQPSEPRDSAVYFCASRLAGADTQYFGPGTRLTVL.